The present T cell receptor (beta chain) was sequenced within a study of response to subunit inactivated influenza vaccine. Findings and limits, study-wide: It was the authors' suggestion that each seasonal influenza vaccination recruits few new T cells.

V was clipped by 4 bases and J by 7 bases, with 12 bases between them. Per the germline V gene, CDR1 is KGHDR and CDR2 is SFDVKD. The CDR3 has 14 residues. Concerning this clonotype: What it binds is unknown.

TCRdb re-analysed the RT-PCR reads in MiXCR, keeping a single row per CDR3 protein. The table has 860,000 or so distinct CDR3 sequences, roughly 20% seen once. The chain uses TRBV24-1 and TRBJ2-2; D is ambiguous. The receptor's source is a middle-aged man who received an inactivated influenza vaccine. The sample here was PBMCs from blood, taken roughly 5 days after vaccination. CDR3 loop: CATSEDTTGGELFF. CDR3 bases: TGTGCCACCAGTGAAGATACTACGGGCGGGGAGCTGTTTTTT.